This T cell receptor (beta chain) stems from a study of T cell repertoires in cytomegalovirus infection. Study-level information: Public TCR beta signatures provided an indication of both CMV infection and a matching HLA type.

Study findings and constraints: HLA-C-restricted CMV-specific TCR beta clonotypes were dominant in the ex vivo response. The cumulative frequency of public TCR beta families distinguished individuals who carried CMV together with the relevant HLA.

Per the germline V gene, CDR1 is MDHEN and CDR2 is SYDVKM. The CDR3 runs to 14 residues. The V end was cut by 5 bases, the J end by 4 bases, with 13 bases between. On this clonotype: As yet, its antigen is unknown.

TCRdb passed the reads through MiXCR, listing each CDR3 protein once. Of approximately 490,000 distinct CDR3 sequences listed, about 11% are singletons. The chain is built from TRBV28 and TRBJ2-3; possibly TRBD1 for D (6 bases). The sequence was collected from a human donor in good health (CMV status not recorded). Some clones in this sample may be carry-over from other donors' samples. The sequenced material came from PBMCs. CDR3 loop: CASSGESGADTQYF. CDR3 bases: TGTGCCAGCAGTGGGGAATCAGGGGCAGATACGCAGTATTTT.